The rows below give T cell receptor beta chains drawn from one sample of a study of technical replicates of blood from a handful of donors. Repertoires were generated with immunoSEQ multiplex PCR, while TCRdb's copy carries only in-frame clones and drops some. Among about 85,000 clones, about 94% were seen once, and the ten largest hold about 0.25%. Sequencing was carried out using T cells isolated from PBMCs. The receptors come from a human donor in good health. Both conserved end residues are part of each CDR3. The D gene is left open where the match is weak. Size values are once, few and many counts, or a class for expanded clones, and some rows have none.

clone_size j_call v_call d_call cdr3_aa cdr3_nt
- TRBJ2-7 TRBV21-1 - CASSVRDRGVEGQYF TGTGCCAGCAGCGTCCGGGACAGGGGTGTAGAAGGGCAGTACTTC
- TRBJ2-7 TRBV6-5 - CASSYLQGRYEQYF TGTGCCAGCAGTTACCTCCAGGGGCGCTACGAGCAGTACTTC
once TRBJ1-2 TRBV4-1 - CASSQDGNVNYGYTF TGCGCCAGCAGCCAAGATGGCAACGTTAACTATGGCTACACCTTC
- TRBJ2-6 TRBV19 - CASSAYTKGANVLTF TGTGCCAGTAGTGCTTACACAAAAGGGGCCAACGTCCTGACTTTC
- TRBJ2-1 TRBV29-1 TRBD2 CSVGLTSGAAYNEQFF TGCAGCGTTGGACTAACTAGCGGGGCCGCCTACAATGAGCAGTTCTTC
once TRBJ2-7 TRBV7-8 TRBD1 CASSSPPGQGKSYEQYF TGTGCCAGCAGCTCGCCGCCGGGACAGGGAAAAAGCTACGAGCAGTACTTC
once TRBJ1-4 TRBV5-1 TRBD1 CASSSGYRGSGEKLFF TGCGCCAGCAGCTCCGGGTACAGGGGGTCAGGAGAAAAACTGTTTTTT
- TRBJ2-5 TRBV4-1 TRBD2 CASSHPKTGGKETQYF TGCGCCAGCAGCCACCCGAAGACGGGGGGGAAAGAGACCCAGTACTTC
- TRBJ2-7 TRBV27 - CASSMTVPSYEQYF TGTGCCAGCAGCATGACAGTACCCTCCTACGAGCAGTACTTC
- TRBJ2-7 TRBV28 TRBD1 CASSSPGAGGRSGEQYF TGTGCCAGCAGTTCCCCTGGTGCAGGGGGCCGGTCGGGGGAGCAGTACTTC
- TRBJ1-4 TRBV6-1 TRBD1 CASSVDRGRGANEKLFF TGTGCCAGCAGTGTAGACAGGGGGCGGGGAGCTAATGAAAAACTGTTTTTT
- TRBJ1-1 TRBV29-1 - CSVKPGGGTEAFF TGCAGCGTGAAGCCTGGGGGAGGAACTGAAGCTTTCTTT
- TRBJ2-5 TRBV6-5 TRBD1 CASRLLQGARETQYF TGTGCCAGCAGATTACTTCAGGGGGCGCGGGAGACCCAGTACTTC
- TRBJ2-5 TRBV7-8 TRBD1 CASSLGQGQETQYF TGTGCCAGCAGCTTAGGACAGGGCCAAGAGACCCAGTACTTC
- TRBJ2-7 TRBV19 TRBD1 CASSPGTGMNEQYF TGTGCCAGTAGTCCCGGGACAGGTATGAACGAGCAGTACTTC
- TRBJ2-3 TRBV12-5 - CASGPMEADTQYF TGTGCTAGTGGGCCAATGGAGGCAGATACGCAGTATTTT
- TRBJ1-2 TRBV5-4 - CASSLAREGGRRGYTF TGTGCCAGCAGCTTGGCAAGGGAGGGGGGGCGCAGGGGCTACACCTTC
- TRBJ1-1 TRBV7-6 TRBD1 CASSDRDRYTEAFF TGTGCCAGCAGCGACCGGGACAGGTACACTGAAGCTTTCTTT
- TRBJ1-2 TRBV25-1 - CASSRGNGYTF TGTGCCAGCAGTAGAGGGAATGGCTACACCTTC
- TRBJ1-3 TRBV11-2 - CASSSGLSGNTIYF TGTGCCAGCAGCTCGGGACTCTCTGGAAACACCATATATTTT
- TRBJ2-3 TRBV5-1 TRBD2 CASSLGLAGGITDTQYF TGCGCCAGCAGCTTGGGACTAGCGGGGGGGATCACAGATACGCAGTATTTT
- TRBJ2-1 TRBV7-9 - CASSPRLNNEQFF TGTGCCAGCAGCCCGCGATTAAACAATGAGCAGTTCTTC
- TRBJ1-1 TRBV4-1 TRBD1 CASSQERSAGGTEAFF TGCGCCAGCAGCCAAGAACGATCCGCAGGGGGCACTGAAGCTTTCTTT